A selection of T cell receptor beta chains follows, all from one sample in a study of blood T cell repertoires in COVID-19. Sequencing was performed with immunoSEQ multiplex PCR; in TCRdb, only in-frame clones are kept and a portion is missing. The sample has 400,000 to 550,000 clones; approximately 90% are singletons. The sample taken for sequencing was PBMCs or T cells enriched from blood (not recorded which). The receptors derive from a woman under 30 with acute COVID-19. Each CDR3 is given with its conserved first and last residue. Fields, in order: clone size, D gene, V gene, J gene, CDR3 protein, CDR3 DNA. The D gene is left open where the match is weak. Rows may omit the clone size; those that give it use once, few, many or a size class.

>-|-|TRBV4-3|TRBJ2-7
CASSQDLIQAYYEQYF
TGCGCCAGCAGCCAAGATCTTATTCAGGCTTACTACGAGCAGTACTTC
>once|-|TRBV6-5|TRBJ1-4
CASSYSGNNEKLFF
TGTGCCAGCAGTTACTCCGGGAATAATGAAAAACTGTTTTTT
>once|-|TRBV7-2|TRBJ2-5
CASSLARASLETQYF
TGTGCCAGCAGCTTAGCGCGGGCTAGTCTTGAGACCCAGTACTTC
>-|-|TRBV2|TRBJ1-2
CASSRQERGGYTF
TGTGCCAGCAGCCGACAGGAACGAGGTGGCTACACCTTC
>-|-|TRBV6-4|TRBJ1-2
CASSEWGGKDGYTF
TGTGCCAGCAGTGAGTGGGGCGGGAAGGATGGCTACACCTTC
>-|-|TRBV11-2|TRBJ2-7
CASSPPAGFTYEQYF
TGTGCCAGCAGCCCCCCTGCAGGTTTTACTTACGAGCAGTACTTC
>-|-|TRBV27|TRBJ2-1
CASSLSWTNYNEQFF
TGTGCCAGCAGTTTATCCTGGACTAACTACAATGAGCAGTTCTTC
>-|-|TRBV5-4|TRBJ1-4
CASSLLGRPATNEKLFF
TGTGCCAGCAGCCTACTAGGACGGCCTGCAACTAATGAAAAACTGTTTTTT
>few|-|TRBV4-1|TRBJ1-3
CASSQEGVRNTIYF
TGCGCCAGCAGCCAAGAGGGCGTGAGAAACACCATATATTTT
>-|-|TRBV28|TRBJ2-1
CASSLQGTSYNEQFF
TGTGCCAGCAGTTTACAGGGTACCTCCTACAATGAGCAGTTCTTC
>-|TRBD1|TRBV28|TRBJ1-2
CASSPATGQGYGYTF
TGTGCCAGCAGTCCAGCGACGGGACAGGGGTATGGCTACACCTTC
>few|-|TRBV5-4|TRBJ2-7
CASSPTVASLRTDEQYF
TGTGCCAGCAGCCCGACCGTAGCCTCCCTAAGAACGGACGAGCAGTACTTC
>few|-|TRBV2|TRBJ1-4
CASSESTGNEKLFF
TGTGCCAGCAGTGAGTCCACGGGTAATGAAAAACTGTTTTTT
>-|TRBD1|TRBV6-5|TRBJ1-1
CASGRDRGMNTEAFF
TGTGCCAGCGGCCGGGACAGGGGGATGAACACTGAAGCTTTCTTT
>once|-|TRBV27|TRBJ2-1
CASSLLSLNEQFF
TGTGCCAGCAGCCTGTTGTCCCTTAATGAGCAGTTCTTC
>-|-|TRBV3-1/TRBV3-2|TRBJ2-5
CASSSLGVETQYF
TGTGCCAGCAGCTCCCTAGGGGTAGAGACCCAGTACTTC
>-|TRBD1|TRBV11-2|TRBJ2-7
CASSPGTGGTYEQYF
TGTGCCAGCAGCCCAGGGACAGGGGGGACCTACGAGCAGTACTTC
>once|TRBD1|TRBV19|TRBJ1-5
CASSALGQVEPQHF
TGTGCCAGTAGTGCCTTGGGACAGGTCGAGCCCCAGCATTTT
>-|-|TRBV2|TRBJ2-4
CASSDRSKNIQYF
TGTGCCAGCAGTGACAGGTCCAAAAACATTCAGTACTTC
>-|TRBD2|TRBV7-9|TRBJ2-5
CASSSLAGLETQYF
TGTGCCAGCAGCTCATTAGCGGGGTTAGAGACCCAGTACTTC
>few|TRBD2|TRBV20-1|TRBJ2-7
CSAGTSGKQYF
TGCAGTGCTGGGACTAGCGGGAAACAGTACTTC
>-|-|TRBV10-3|TRBJ2-3
CAISDTGIDTDTQYF
TGTGCCATCAGTGATACAGGTATAGACACAGATACGCAGTATTTT
>-|-|TRBV19|TRBJ1-2
CASSIGQSRSAGYTF
TGTGCCAGTAGTATCGGACAGAGTAGGTCTGCGGGCTACACCTTC
>-|-|TRBV12-2|TRBJ1-3
CASLRTGKANTIYF
TGTGCAAGTCTACGGACAGGGAAGGCGAACACCATATATTTT
>-|-|TRBV6-2/TRBV6-3|TRBJ1-5
CASRYEGGNQPQHF
TGTGCCAGCAGGTACGAGGGGGGGAATCAGCCCCAGCATTTT
>-|-|TRBV6-5|TRBJ2-5
CASRTLSQQETQYF
TGTGCCAGCAGGACGCTTAGCCAGCAAGAGACCCAGTACTTC
>-|TRBD2|TRBV29-1|TRBJ2-1
CSVGLANNEQFF
TGCAGCGTGGGACTAGCGAACAATGAGCAGTTCTTC
>-|TRBD2|TRBV7-2|TRBJ2-1
CASSSNPGGPEQFF
TGTGCCAGCAGCTCCAACCCGGGAGGGCCAGAGCAGTTCTTC
>-|-|TRBV18|TRBJ1-5
CASSPPGEGSNQPQHF
TGTGCCAGCTCACCACCGGGAGAGGGCAGCAATCAGCCCCAGCATTTT
>-|TRBD2|TRBV9|TRBJ2-3
CASSVAGRADTQYF
TGTGCCAGCAGCGTAGCCGGGAGGGCAGATACGCAGTATTTT
>-|-|TRBV6-4|TRBJ1-2
CASSTGTYGYTF
TGTGCCAGCAGCACAGGCACCTATGGCTACACCTTC
>-|TRBD1|TRBV3-1/TRBV3-2|TRBJ1-3
CASRLTGAGNTIYF
TGTGCCAGCAGATTAACAGGGGCTGGAAACACCATATATTTT
>-|-|TRBV10-2|TRBJ2-7
CASSESLVLSSYEQYF
TGCGCCAGCAGTGAGTCTTTGGTCCTCAGCTCCTACGAGCAGTACTTC
>-|-|TRBV12-3/TRBV12-4|TRBJ1-5
CASRWGRGPQHF
TGTGCCAGCAGGTGGGGGAGGGGACCCCAGCATTTT
>-|TRBD1|TRBV28|TRBJ2-7
CASSSPLTGGWIAANYEQYF
TGTGCCAGCAGTTCCCCCCTCACAGGGGGCTGGATAGCGGCCAACTACGAGCAGTACTTC
>-|-|TRBV7-2|TRBJ2-5
CASSLQVQETQYF
TGTGCCAGCAGCTTACAGGTCCAAGAGACCCAGTACTTC
>-|TRBD2|TRBV29-1|TRBJ2-1
CSVAGTRGNEQFF
TGCAGCGTCGCCGGGACTAGGGGCAATGAGCAGTTCTTC
>-|TRBD1|TRBV7-9|TRBJ2-1
CASSVKQGNEQFF
TGTGCCAGCAGCGTAAAACAGGGGAATGAGCAGTTCTTC